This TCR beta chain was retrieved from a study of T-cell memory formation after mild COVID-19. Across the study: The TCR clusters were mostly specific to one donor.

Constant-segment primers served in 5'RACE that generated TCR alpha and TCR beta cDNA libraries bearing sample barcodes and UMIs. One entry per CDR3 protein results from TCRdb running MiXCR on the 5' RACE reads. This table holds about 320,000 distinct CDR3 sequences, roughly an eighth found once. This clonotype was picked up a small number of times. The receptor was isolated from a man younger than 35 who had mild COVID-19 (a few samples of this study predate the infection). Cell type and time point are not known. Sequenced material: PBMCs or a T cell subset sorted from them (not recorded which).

The CDR3 protein is CASSYSFREETQYF. CDR3 DNA: TGTGCCAGCAGTTACTCTTTCAGGGAAGAGACCCAGTACTTC. V usage is TRBV6-5 and J usage is TRBJ2-5; D is possibly TRBD1 (5 bases). V was trimmed by 0 bases and J by 3 bases, leaving 8 bases between them. Per the germline V gene, CDR1 is MNHEY and CDR2 is SVGAGI. This CDR3 comprises 14 residues.